The entry below describes one T cell receptor (beta chain). Antigen specificity is unknown. Primers: 60 Vbeta forward and 13 Jbeta reverse. Generated by immunoSEQ multiplex PCR, the TCRdb table keeps only in-frame clones and is missing some. The data hold 160,000 or so clones, with roughly 78% observed a single time. The data are from a study of cytomegalovirus exposure and HLA in healthy donors. As for the study in general: Of 398 genotyped donors, approximately 84% clustered with self-reported Caucasian donors.

Whole-study findings and limits: Later work associated roughly 17,000 TCR beta sequences with HLA alleles at 0.05 false discovery rate. A later analysis linked a missense variant in DCLRE1C to the trimming of TCR beta V and J genes. Across donors, most TCRs were seen rarely, yet some public ones were widespread.

Germline CDR1 is MRHNA and CDR2 is SNTAGT. The CDR3 length is 16 residues. V was trimmed by 2 bases and J by 0 bases, leaving 11 bases between them. The sample taken for sequencing was PBMCs. The V call is TRBV6-4, the J call TRBJ1-5, with D tentatively TRBD1 (5 bases). This receptor was taken from a man aged 40-50 years in good health and CMV-seronegative. The CDR3 is CASSDGADNSNQPQHF. CDR3 sequence (DNA): TGTGCCAGCAGTGACGGGGCGGATAATAGCAATCAGCCCCAGCATTTT.